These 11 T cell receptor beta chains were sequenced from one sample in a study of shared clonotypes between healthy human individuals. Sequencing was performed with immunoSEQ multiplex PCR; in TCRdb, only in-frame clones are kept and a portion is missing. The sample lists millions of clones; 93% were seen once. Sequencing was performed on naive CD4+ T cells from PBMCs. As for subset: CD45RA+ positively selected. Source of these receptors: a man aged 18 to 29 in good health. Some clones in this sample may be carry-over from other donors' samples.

The CDR3 sequence: CASSGQRAGTQYF. CDR3 nucleotides: TGTGCCAGCAGCGGCCAACGGGCGGGTACGCAGTATTTT. The rearrangement joins TRBV7-3 to TRBJ2-3; D is possibly TRBD2 (5 bases). V was shortened by 5 bases and J by 8 bases, with 14 bases between the two germline ends. The germline gives CDR1 SGHTA, CDR2 FQGTGA. The CDR3 length is 13 residues.

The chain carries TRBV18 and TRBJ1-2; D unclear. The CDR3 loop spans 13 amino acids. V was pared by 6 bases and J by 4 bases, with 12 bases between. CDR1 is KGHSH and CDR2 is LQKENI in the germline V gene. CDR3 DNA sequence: TGTGCCAGCTCGCGCGACGGATTCTATGGCTACACCTTC. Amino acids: CASSRDGFYGYTF. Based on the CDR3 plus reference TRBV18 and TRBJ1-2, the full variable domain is NAGVMQNPRHLVRRRGQEARLRCSPMKGHSHVYWYRQLPEEGLKFMVYLQKENIIDESGMPKERFSAEFPKEGPSILRIQQVVRGDSAAYFCASSRDGFYGYTFGSGTRLTVV.

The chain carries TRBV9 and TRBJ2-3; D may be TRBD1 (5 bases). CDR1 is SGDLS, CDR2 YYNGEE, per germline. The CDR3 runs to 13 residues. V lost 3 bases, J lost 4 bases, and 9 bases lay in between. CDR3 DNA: TGTGCCAGCAGCGAGGTGGGGCCAGATACGCAGTATTTT. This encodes CASSEVGPDTQYF.

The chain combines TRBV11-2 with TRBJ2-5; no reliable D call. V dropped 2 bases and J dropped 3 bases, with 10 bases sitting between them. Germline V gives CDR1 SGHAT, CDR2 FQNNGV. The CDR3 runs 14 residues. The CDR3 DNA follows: TGTGCCAGCAGCTTATTAACTGCCAAAGAGACCCAGTACTTC. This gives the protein CASSLLTAKETQYF.

CDR3: CASSLPGSGVPYEQYF. Here the CDR3 DNA reads TGTGCCAGCAGCCTCCCAGGTAGCGGGGTACCCTACGAGCAGTACTTC. The chain combines TRBV14 with TRBJ2-7; 8 bases line up with TRBD2. Germline lookup yields CDR1 SGHDN and CDR2 FVKESK. The length of the CDR3 is 16 residues. The V gene end was trimmed by 4 bases and the J gene end by 2 bases; junction bases not matched to a gene: 10.

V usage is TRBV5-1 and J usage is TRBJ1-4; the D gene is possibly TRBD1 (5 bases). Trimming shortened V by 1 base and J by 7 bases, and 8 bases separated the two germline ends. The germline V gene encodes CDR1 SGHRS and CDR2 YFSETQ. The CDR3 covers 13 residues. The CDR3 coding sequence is TGCGCCAGCAGCTTGTTCGGGGGTGAAAAACTGTTTTTT. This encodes CASSLFGGEKLFF.

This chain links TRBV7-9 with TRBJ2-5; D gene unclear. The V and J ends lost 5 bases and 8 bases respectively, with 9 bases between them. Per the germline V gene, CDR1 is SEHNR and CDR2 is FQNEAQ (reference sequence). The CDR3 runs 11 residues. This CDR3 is CASSLNNTQYF. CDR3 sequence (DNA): TGTGCCAGCAGCCTCAATAATACCCAGTACTTC.

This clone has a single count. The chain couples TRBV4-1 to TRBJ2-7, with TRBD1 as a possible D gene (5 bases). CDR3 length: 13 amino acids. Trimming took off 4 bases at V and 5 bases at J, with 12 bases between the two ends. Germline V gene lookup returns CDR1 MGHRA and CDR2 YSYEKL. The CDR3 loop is CASSLKGQHEQYF. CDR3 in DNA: TGCGCCAGCAGCCTCAAGGGGCAGCACGAGCAGTACTTC.

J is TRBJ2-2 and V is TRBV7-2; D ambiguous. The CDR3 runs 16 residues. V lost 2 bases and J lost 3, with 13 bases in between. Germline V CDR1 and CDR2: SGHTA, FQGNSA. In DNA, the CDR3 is TGTGCCAGCAGCTTATTGACCCTACGAGACACCGGGGAGCTGTTTTTT. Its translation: CASSLLTLRDTGELFF.

This CDR3 is CATSRSQGRASSREQFF. The CDR3 nucleotides are TGTGCCACCAGCAGATCCCAGGGGAGGGCCTCGTCCCGTGAGCAGTTCTTC. The chain joins TRBV15 to TRBJ2-1; perhaps TRBD2 as D (7 bases). CDR3 length: 17 amino acids. Between the trimmed V and J ends, which lost 2 bases and 9 bases, there was a span of 23 bases. Germline V gene data show CDR1 as LNHNV and CDR2 as YYDKDF (reference sequence).

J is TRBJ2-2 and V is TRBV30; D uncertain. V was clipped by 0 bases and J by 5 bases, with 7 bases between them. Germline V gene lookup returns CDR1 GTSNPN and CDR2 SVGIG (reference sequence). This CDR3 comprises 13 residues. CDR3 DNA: TGTGCCTGGAGTGTAGCCCTAACCGGGGAGCTGTTTTTT. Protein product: CAWSVALTGELFF.